The 23 T cell receptor beta chains reported below all come from one sample, sequenced in a study of metastatic and nonmetastatic thyroid tumors. All patients reached thyroid surgery having received no treatment beforehand. TCRdb re-called the PCR reads through MiXCR. The sample includes 26,000 or so clones, roughly 15% of them seen just once. Sequencing used blood. The receptors here all came from a male donor with papillary thyroid cancer or a benign thyroid nodule (not recorded which). Some clones in this sample may be carry-over from other donors' samples.

This clone was found many times. V gene TRBV11-3 combines with J gene TRBJ2-5, with TRBD1 matching 8 bases. The CDR3 contains 14 residues. Trimming took 5 bases from V and 2 from J; bases not matched to a gene: 4. CDR1 is SGHNT, CDR2 YENEEA, per germline. The CDR3 coding sequence is TGTGCCAGCAGCCTCGGGACAGGTCAAGAGACCCAGTACTTC. Its translation is CASSLGTGQETQYF.

This clone was found many times. The conserved phenylalanine or tryptophan normally closing the CDR3 is absent here, so this likely arose from a read error. In DNA form, the CDR3 reads TGTGCCAGCAGCTTTATGAGCGGGCAAGTCAGCTACGAGCAGTACCTC. This codes for CASSFMSGQVSYEQYL. The chain is built from TRBV11-2 and TRBJ2-7; weak D call: TRBD2 (6 bases). From germline, CDR1 is SGHAT and CDR2 FQNNGV. This CDR3 region has 16 residues. Trimming took off 3 bases at V and 3 bases at J, with 18 bases between the two ends.

This clone was detected ten times or more. This chain links TRBV27 with TRBJ2-7, with D possibly TRBD1 on 7 matching bases. Deletions cut 6 bases from V and 2 bases from J, with 17 bases between. CDR3 length: 15 residues. Germline V gives CDR1 MNHEY, CDR2 SMNVEV (reference sequence). The CDR3 bases are TGTGCCAGCAGGAGGAGGGGACAGAGCGCCTACGAGCAGTACTTC. Protein: CASRRRGQSAYEQYF.

Ten or more counts support this clone. CDR3 in DNA: TGTGCCAGTAGTCCCCTAGCGGGAGTGGGCTACGAGCAGTACTTC. This encodes CASSPLAGVGYEQYF. V and J are TRBV19 and TRBJ2-7; TRBD2 matches at 10 bases. V gave up 5 bases and J gave up 3 bases; unmatched junction bases: 7. The CDR3 has 15 amino acids. CDR1 and CDR2 (germline): LNHDA, SQIVND (reference sequence).

At least ten counts were recorded for this clone. This may be a read error: a much more frequent sequence differs by one nucleotide. J is TRBJ2-7 and V is TRBV11-3; 9 bases agree with TRBD1. The CDR3 is 15 residues long. Germline V gene data show CDR1 as SGHNT and CDR2 as YENEEA. The trim removed 4 bases at V and 6 bases at J, leaving 10 bases unmatched. The CDR3 spells CASSSRQGEDGEQYF. The CDR3 nucleotides are TGTGCCAGCAGCTCGCGACAGGGGGAGGATGGCGAGCAGTACTTC. Combining the CDR3 with reference TRBV11-3 and TRBJ2-7 gives the whole variable domain EAGVVQSPRYKIIEKKQPVAFWCNPISGHNTLYWYLQNLGQGPELLIRYENEEAVDDSQLPKDRFSAERLKGVDSTLKIQPAELGDSAVYLCASSSRQGEDGEQYFGPGTRLTVT.

This clone was counted many times. The chain is built from TRBV5-1 and TRBJ2-7; D is tentatively TRBD1 or TRBD2 (5 bases each). The CDR3 has 15 residues. Germline V CDR1 and CDR2: SGHRS, YFSETQ. Trimming cost V 0 bases and J 4 bases, with 14 bases left between them. The CDR3 loop reads CASSLVQDGGYEQYF. In DNA, the CDR3 is TGCGCCAGCAGCTTGGTACAGGATGGGGGTTACGAGCAGTACTTC.

This clone was found many times. This chain connects TRBV29-1 to TRBJ1-2; D gene unclear. This CDR3 is built from 13 residues. The germline V gene encodes CDR1 SQVTM and CDR2 ANQGSEA. Between the trimmed V and J ends, which lost 4 bases and 0 bases, there was a span of 9 bases. CDR3 loop: CSVVGQSNYGYTF. As DNA, the CDR3 is TGCAGCGTTGTTGGGCAGTCTAACTATGGCTACACCTTC.

This clone has ten or more counts. The V call is TRBV6-2 or TRBV6-3, the J call TRBJ2-1, with 9 bases lining up with TRBD2. CDR3 length: 15 amino acids. Germline loops: CDR1 MNHEY, CDR2 SVGEGT. The trim removed 6 bases at V and 6 bases at J, leaving 9 bases unmatched. The CDR3 DNA sequence: TGTGCCAGCAGCCTCGGACTAGCGTACCCCAATGAGCAGTTCTTC. As protein: CASSLGLAYPNEQFF.

This clone was observed at least ten times. The chain combines TRBV2 with TRBJ2-4; D remains ambiguous. The CDR3 has 16 amino acids. CDR1 is SNHLY and CDR2 is FYNNEI in the germline V gene. V lost 6 bases to trimming and J lost 0 bases, with 15 bases between them. As DNA, the CDR3 is TGTGCCAGCAGGGGGAAGGCGGCTCTAGCCAAAAACATTCAGTACTTC. Residues: CASRGKAALAKNIQYF.

By share of the sample, this clone is medium-sized (0.01 to 0.1%). The rearrangement joins TRBV6-1 to TRBJ1-5; D is unresolved. CDR1 and CDR2 (germline): MNHNS, SASEGT. The V end was cut by 3 bases, the J end by 4 bases, with 13 bases between. This CDR3 has 15 residues. The chain's CDR3 is CASSDYPRGNQPQHF. The CDR3 DNA sequence: TGTGCCAGCAGTGACTACCCACGGGGTAATCAGCCCCAGCATTTT.

This clone was seen many times. A much more abundant neighbour one base away suggests this may be a read error. The same CDR3 can be traced to other DNA sequences in this sample. The chain joins TRBV6-1 to TRBJ1-5, with D maybe TRBD1 (6 bases). The CDR3 length is 13 residues. The germline V gene encodes CDR1 MNHNS and CDR2 SASEGT. CDR3 region: CASSDSPGQPQHF. CDR3 DNA: TGCGCCAGCTCGGACAGCCCCGGTCAGCCCCAGCATTTT.

This clone has a count of ten or more. V is TRBV9 and J is TRBJ2-5, with 8 nucleotides matching TRBD2. Germline V gene lookup returns CDR1 SGDLS and CDR2 YYNGEE. CDR3 length equals 15 residues. V was pared by 6 bases and J by 1 base, with 8 bases of the junction left unmatched. CDR3: CASTTGGGTQETQYF. CDR3 coding DNA: TGTGCCAGCACCACCGGGGGGGGGACCCAAGAGACCCAGTACTTC.

The sample holds many counts of this clone. The chain links TRBV14 to TRBJ2-5; D remains unclear. Germline CDR1 reads SGHDN; CDR2 reads FVKESK. The V end was cut by 0 bases, the J end by 4 bases, with 6 bases between. CDR3 length equals 13 residues. The DNA for the CDR3 is TGTGCCAGCAGCCAAGAGGTCCCAGAGACCCAGTACTTC. Translated: CASSQEVPETQYF.

This clone was observed at least ten times. The chain combines TRBV10-2 with TRBJ1-1; tentatively, D is TRBD1 (5 bases). V was cut by 7 bases and J by 1 base, with 16 bases left in between. The length of the CDR3 is 15 residues. CDR1 and CDR2 (germline): WSHSY, SAAADI. CDR3 in DNA: TGCGCCAGCATGGATGAGACAGCAAGGAACACTGAAGCTTTCTTT. Encoded protein: CASMDETARNTEAFF.

This clone has ten or more counts. Just one base apart from a much larger clone, this may be a read error. The chain couples TRBV2 to TRBJ2-3; D remains ambiguous. Germline loops: CDR1 SNHLY, CDR2 FYNNEI. This CDR3 is built from 14 residues. The chain's CDR3 is CASSVALSTDAQYF. CDR3 coding DNA: TGTGCCAGCAGTGTCGCCCTTAGCACAGATGCGCAGTATTTT. Full variable domain (outside the CDR3, taken from reference TRBV2 and TRBJ2-3): EPEVTQTPSHQVTQMGQEVILRCVPISNHLYFYWYRQILGQKVEFLVSFYNNEISEKSEIFDDQFSVERPDGSNFTLKIRSTKLEDSAMYFCASSVALSTDAQYFGPGTRLTVL.

The chain uses TRBV19 and TRBJ2-1; D is undetermined. The CDR3 has 14 amino acids. The germline V gene has CDR1 LNHDA and CDR2 SQIVND (reference sequence). Trimming removed 1 base at V and 3 bases at J, with 7 bases between. The CDR3 DNA is TGTGCCAGTAGTATAGCCAGACTCTACAATGAGCAGTTCTTC. Translation gives CASSIARLYNEQFF.

By sample share, this clone is medium-sized. The V gene is TRBV5-1, the J gene TRBJ2-1; 9 bases are shared with TRBD1. The CDR3 runs to 17 residues. Per the germline V gene, CDR1 is SGHRS and CDR2 is YFSETQ. Trimming removed 0 bases from V and 0 bases from J; junction bases left unmatched: 4. CDR3 nucleotides: TGCGCCAGCAGCTTGGCGGGGACAGGGAGCTCCTACAATGAGCAGTTCTTC. Its protein product is CASSLAGTGSSYNEQFF.

This clone was seen at least ten times. The chain carries TRBV7-9 and TRBJ2-3, with TRBD2 identical over 8 bases. The trim removed 5 bases at V and 5 bases at J, leaving 9 bases unmatched. The CDR3 totals 15 residues. Germline V CDR1 and CDR2: SEHNR, FQNEAQ (reference sequence). CDR3 nucleotides: TGTGCCAGCAGCCCAAGACTAGCGTCGGGAGATACGCAGTATTTT. Translated, it gives CASSPRLASGDTQYF.

At least ten counts were recorded for this clone. The CDR3 DNA follows: TGCAGTGCTGGGGACAGAGTCTATGGCTACACCTTC. Translating gives CSAGDRVYGYTF. The J gene is TRBJ1-2, the V gene TRBV20-1; TRBD1 agrees at 7 bases. After removal of 5 bases from V and 4 bases from J, the junction contained 4 bases not matched to a gene. From germline, CDR1 is DFQATT and CDR2 SNEGSKA (reference sequence). This CDR3 spans 12 amino acids.

This clone has ten or more counts. CDR3 in amino acids: CASSWTGAGDYEQYF. CDR3 DNA: TGTGCCAGCAGCTGGACGGGGGCCGGAGACTACGAGCAGTACTTC. This rearrangement joins TRBV7-2 to TRBJ2-7; possibly TRBD1 or TRBD2 for D (6 bases each). V lost 4 bases to trimming and J lost 3 bases, with 16 bases between them. The CDR3 is made up of 15 amino acids. Germline-derived CDR1 and CDR2 are SGHTA and FQGNSA.

This clone occurred a few times. One base away lies a much larger clone, so this may be a sequencing read error. This chain links TRBV5-4 with TRBJ2-7; D might be TRBD1 or TRBD2, each matching 5 bases. The CDR3 has 13 residues. CDR1 and CDR2 (germline): SGHNT, YYREEE (reference sequence). Written as DNA, the CDR3 is TGTGCCATCAGCTTGGGGCAGGGACGGGAGCAGTACTTC. This encodes CAISLGQGREQYF.

The chain has TRBV11-2 and TRBJ1-3; no clear D. In germline, CDR1 is SGHAT, CDR2 FQNNGV. Trimming stripped 8 bases from V and 2 bases from J, with 16 bases between. This CDR3 is built from 15 residues. The CDR3 is CASGRATVAGNTIYF. CDR3 coding DNA: TGTGCCAGCGGCCGCGCGACGGTTGCTGGAAACACCATATATTTT.

This clone was detected ten times or more. The chain employs TRBV7-3 and TRBJ1-2; D remains unclear. Trimming cost V 0 bases and J 5 bases, with 7 bases left between them. CDR3 size: 13 residues. From germline, CDR1 is SGHTA and CDR2 FQGTGA. The CDR3 here is CASSLTSGYGYTF. DNA for the CDR3: TGTGCCAGCAGCTTAACGTCGGGATATGGCTACACCTTC.